This T cell receptor (beta chain) was sequenced for a study of CD8 T cells in ankylosing spondylitis. This CDR3 is built from 16 residues. J lost 4 bases, V lost 4 bases, and 7 bases had no gene match. Looked up from germline, CDR1 is KGHSH and CDR2 is LQKENI. Construction of TCR beta libraries was performed using quantitative 5'-RACE with molecular barcodes. One entry per CDR3 protein, called by TCRdb with MiXCR from the 5' RACE reads. The top ten clones hold under 4.5% of a sample with approximately 520,000 distinct CDR3 sequences, approximately 5% of them seen once. This clonotype appeared many times. What it recognizes is unknown. The study's findings and limits: Characteristic of ankylosing spondylitis blood, it appeared, was a TCR beta motif comprising roughly eight highly homologous variants. Clones linked to disease were reported to show significant enrichment in matched ankylosing spondylitis synovial fluid. Clones that were linked to disease were CD8+ and were relatively rare in peripheral blood.

The genes are TRBV18 and TRBJ2-2, with TRBD2 matching 9 bases. The sample was blood, either unsorted or a sorted T cell fraction (not recorded which). The origin of this receptor is a male donor with ankylosing spondylitis. The CDR3 DNA is TGTGCCAGCTCACGGGATCTAGCGGGGAGCACCGGGGAGCTGTTTTTT. Protein product: CASSRDLAGSTGELFF.